Listed below are T cell receptor beta chains from one sample, sequenced in a study of early stage breast cancer tumors. The table came from immunoSEQ multiplex PCR; TCRdb's copy has only in-frame clones and leaves some out. Of about 53,000 clones listed, around nine tenths are singletons. The sample was blood. All receptors come from a person between 65 and 79 years old with breast cancer. Both conserved end residues are part of each CDR3. Fields, in order: V gene, J gene, CDR3 protein.

TRBV7-9	TRBJ1-5	CASSSNLQGAGNQPQHF
TRBV6-5	TRBJ2-5	CASSYSFSGGQETQYF
TRBV30	TRBJ1-4	CAWGLGLGSEKLFF
TRBV11-2	TRBJ1-1	CASSSSGRMNTEAFF
TRBV2	TRBJ1-5	CASTLGYSNQPQHF
TRBV28	TRBJ2-7	CASSFADEQYF
TRBV7-9	TRBJ1-6	CASSPREGQFYNSPLHF
TRBV28	TRBJ2-3	CATRGTRSTDTQYF
TRBV2	TRBJ2-1	CASRTSYEQFF
TRBV30	TRBJ2-6	CAWRAGTGGRGANVLTF
TRBV9	TRBJ2-5	CASSKREPGETQYF
TRBV5-4	TRBJ1-6	CASSSTGYYNSPLHF
TRBV30	TRBJ2-3	CAWSSSGRTDTQYF
TRBV2	TRBJ1-2	CASSDQGTYGYTF
TRBV6-4	TRBJ2-3	CASSVSFAEDTQYF
TRBV6-6	TRBJ2-7	CATGIEQYF
TRBV27	TRBJ1-1	CASSRGQGNEAFF
TRBV9	TRBJ2-2	CASSVDYGNTGELFF
TRBV5-1	TRBJ1-6	CASSQDSSYNSPLHF
TRBV6-5	TRBJ1-5	CASSYSQGVNQPQHF
TRBV6-1	TRBJ1-2	CASSGSSYGYTF
TRBV19	TRBJ1-1	CASTSMAGQNTEAFF
TRBV27	TRBJ1-6	CASSLATPRASPLHF
TRBV15	TRBJ2-3	CASSLDRGTDTQYF